The source of this TCR beta chain is a study of post-analysis software for immune sequencing data. Looking at the study overall: Patients had relapsing-remitting, secondary progressive or progressive-relapsing multiple sclerosis; some lacked subtype.

This clonotype was counted a few times. The target antigen is unknown. Each TCR beta cDNA library carried unique molecular identifiers. MiXCR, run by TCRdb on the PCR reads, gives a single entry per CDR3 protein. The sample shows around 440,000 distinct CDR3 sequences, roughly 45% of them seen only once. The germline CDR1 and CDR2 sequences are SGHTA and FQGTGA. CDR3 length: 13 residues. V gave up 5 bases and J gave up 8 bases; unmatched junction bases: 7. Study conclusions and caveats: Patients carried roughly five TRBV segments more frequently than controls did, and TRBV5-6, TRBV5-1 and TRBV20-1 were among them. Controls significantly exceeded multiple sclerosis patients in normalized Chao1 diversity. Batch-mates among the samples co-clustered strongly by F measure.

Sequenced: blood. This chain connects TRBV7-3 to TRBJ2-3, with 7 bases matching TRBD1. This receptor was taken from a girl aged 5-17 years with multiple sclerosis. The CDR3 nucleotides read TGTGCCAGCAGCCCCGGACAGGTATCTACGCAGTATTTT. Translating it yields CASSPGQVSTQYF.